This T cell receptor (beta chain) emerged from a study of blood T cell repertoires in COVID-19. Profiling relied on immunoSEQ multiplex PCR, and the TCRdb table lists in-frame clones only, not all of them. The sample has approximately 220,000 clones, 90% seen once; the top ten hold 1.2%. Germline assignment: CDR1 MNHEY and CDR2 SMNVEV (reference sequence). This CDR3 comprises 17 residues. Deletions cut 5 bases from V and 4 bases from J, with 23 bases between. Sequencing used PBMCs or T cells enriched from blood (not recorded which). This receptor was obtained from a man aged 30 to 39 who had recovered from COVID-19. The chain combines TRBV27 with TRBJ1-2; TRBD1 might be the D (5 bases). DNA of the CDR3: TGTGCCAGCAGTATCCTGGCGTCGACAGATTATTTCTATGGCTACACCTTC. The encoded protein is CASSILASTDYFYGYTF.